This T cell receptor beta chain is from a study of blood T cell repertoires in COVID-19. The overall study: Acute-phase and convalescent COVID-19 samples originated in the United States, Italy and Spain. T cells, B-cell-depleted T cells, or PBMCs provided the cDNA or gDNA that served as material.

The table came from immunoSEQ multiplex PCR; TCRdb's copy has only in-frame clones and leaves some out. This table holds around 100,000 clones, approximately 79% found once. It was during active infection that Seattle patients were enrolled and then longitudinally followed. V shed 6 bases and J 8 bases; nucleotides not matched to a gene: 9. Germline-derived CDR1 and CDR2 are SGHRS and YFSETQ. The CDR3 is 13 residues long. The J gene is TRBJ1-2, the V gene TRBV5-1; TRBD1 agrees at 8 bases. The sequencing sample was made of peripheral blood. The receptor was derived from a man aged 65 to 85 with COVID-19, enrolled during active disease. CDR3 in DNA: TGCGCCAGCACCCTGACAGGGGCCGACGGCTACACCTTC. Residues: CASTLTGADGYTF.